This T cell receptor beta chain was observed in a study of blood T cell repertoires in COVID-19. Study at large: The origin of the acute and convalescent COVID-19 samples was the United States, Italy and Spain.

Libraries were prepared by immunoSEQ multiplex PCR; TCRdb keeps only in-frame clonotypes and omits some of them. This sample has about 190,000 clones, with over 75% found just once. The germline V gene encodes CDR1 SEHNR and CDR2 FQNEAQ (reference sequence). V was trimmed by 2 bases and J by 2 bases, leaving 21 bases between them. CDR3 length: 18 residues. The V gene is TRBV7-9, the J gene TRBJ1-2; possibly TRBD1 for D (5 bases). Sequenced material: peripheral blood. This receptor was obtained from a woman aged 80 or over with active or convalescent COVID-19. The chain's CDR3 is CASSLSMSSLGGNYGYTF. The CDR3 DNA is TGTGCCAGCAGCTTATCAATGAGCTCCCTGGGGGGGAACTATGGCTACACCTTC. The whole variable domain, filled in from reference TRBV7-9 and TRBJ1-2, reads DTGVSQNPRHKITKRGQNVTFRCDPISEHNRLYWYRQTLGQGPEFLTYFQNEAQLEKSRLLSDRFSAERPKGSFSTLEIQRTEQGDSAMYLCASSLSMSSLGGNYGYTFGSGTRLTVV.